This TCR beta chain emerged from a study of T cell changes during pregnancy in multiple sclerosis. Germline V CDR1 and CDR2: LNHDA, SQIVND (reference sequence). The CDR3 is 17 amino acids. Trimming removed 4 bases at V and 1 base at J, with 14 bases between. TCRdb keeps only in-frame clones here, not all; method: immunoSEQ multiplex PCR. The table includes around 60,000 clones, 92% detected once. Specimen: peripheral blood, collected in the second trimester of pregnancy. The chain employs TRBV19 and TRBJ2-6; a weak D match, TRBD2 (6 bases). The clonotype comes from a female donor in good health, enrolled as a control in a pregnancy study. The CDR3 bases are TGTGCCAGTAGTACCCGCCCGGGAGTGTCTGGGGCCAACGTCCTGACTTTC. Protein product: CASSTRPGVSGANVLTF.